This T cell receptor beta chain was recovered during a study of blood T cells in healthy people across ages. Concerning this clonotype itself: Antigen specificity is unknown.

Overall study findings and caveats: A conclusive naive versus antigen-experienced comparison was prevented by the unsorted PBMCs.

The germline gives CDR1 MNHEY, CDR2 SVGAGI. After removal of 5 bases from V and 10 bases from J, the junction contained 10 bases not matched to a gene. The CDR3 is made up of 15 amino acids. A second roughly 6 to 11 cycle PCR used barcoded and J-beta primers. Samples each returned at least 3 million CDR3-containing paired-end reads. Via MiXCR, TCRdb re-called the 5' RACE reads, giving one row per CDR3 protein. The sample consists of about 730,000 distinct CDR3 sequences, 35% to 45% of them appearing once. In each sample, at least 6 million PBMCs were isolated. Every sample gave at least 5 micrograms of total RNA when it was extracted.

The receptor was derived from a woman aged 55-69 years in good health. This rearrangement joins TRBV6-5 to TRBJ1-6; 8 bases match TRBD1. The sample taken for sequencing was blood. CDR3 loop: CASSADRVRESPLHF. The CDR3 DNA sequence: TGTGCCAGCAGTGCGGACAGGGTTCGGGAGTCACCCCTCCACTTT.